This entry describes one TCR beta chain. Antigen unknown. This sample is part of a study of CD8+ T cells in alopecia areata. General study findings and limits: A single nonresponder leaves the baseline CD8+ expansion link to response uncertain. Lesional scalp, notably in alopecia totalis/universalis, had clonality above that of normal scalp.

The treatment was: oral pan-JAK inhibitor, 5-10 mg twice daily. Germline V gene data show CDR1 as PRHDT and CDR2 as FYEKMQ (reference sequence). This CDR3 spans 16 amino acids. Trimming took off 5 bases at V and 2 bases at J, with 18 bases between the two ends. It was cDNA, reverse transcribed from extracted RNA, that served as the sequencing template. Measured with immunoSEQ multiplex PCR; TCRdb has only the in-frame clones, and not every one. The sample records over 85,000 clones, under 70% being singletons. The source is a human donor with alopecia areata. The sequences come from CD8+ T cells sorted from blood, collected at week 4, from a patient treated with tofacitinib. This chain joins TRBV13 and TRBJ1-2, with D maybe TRBD1 (6 bases). The CDR3 reads CASSPESGTRNYGYTF. CDR3 sequence (DNA): TGTGCCAGCAGCCCCGAGTCCGGGACAAGAAACTATGGCTACACCTTC.